These 29 T cell receptor beta chains were sequenced from one sample in a study of Ad26.COV2.S vaccination and SARS-CoV-2 variants. Indicated treatment: around 19 received Ad26.COV2.S at low or high dose, single or two shots; about 5 received placebo; per-sample allocation not given. Repertoires come from day 63 after the first vaccine or placebo injection. Measured with immunoSEQ multiplex PCR; TCRdb has only the in-frame clones, and not every one. Found here are about 320,000 clones, around four fifths of them singletons; the top ten hold about 2.1%. This material consisted of peripheral blood, taken in a trial of Ad26.COV2.S vaccine versus placebo. The receptor source for this set is a person between 18 and 59 years old who received the Ad26.COV2.S COVID-19 vaccine or a placebo.

This rearrangement joins TRBV27 to TRBJ2-7, with D hard to call. Germline V gene sequence: CDR1 MNHEY, CDR2 SMNVEV (reference sequence). This CDR3 comprises 14 residues. The ends were cut back, 2 bases at V and 4 bases at J, with 12 bases in the middle. CDR3 protein: CASSLLASSYEQYF. CDR3 nucleotides: TGTGCCAGCAGTTTACTTGCGAGTTCGTACGAGCAGTACTTC.

This clone was seen a handful of times. The genes are TRBV3-1 (or the pseudogene TRBV3-2) and TRBJ2-4; the D is unclear. Looked up from germline, CDR1 is LGHDT and CDR2 is YNNKEL (reference sequence). There are 12 residues in the CDR3. With 0 bases removed from V and 6 bases from J, the gap between germline ends came to 3 bases. This CDR3 reads CASSQEGNIQYF. The CDR3 region has the DNA TGTGCCAGCAGCCAAGAAGGAAACATTCAGTACTTC.

V and J are TRBV7-9 and TRBJ1-5; possible D gene TRBD1, 5 bases. Trimming removed 0 bases from V and 2 bases from J, with 11 bases in between. This CDR3 has 16 amino acids. Germline V gene lookup returns CDR1 SEHNR and CDR2 FQNEAQ (reference sequence). The CDR3 DNA follows: TGTGCCAGCAGCTTAGCGAGGGAAGGGGGCAATCAGCCCCAGCATTTT. Its translation is CASSLAREGGNQPQHF.

The gene calls are TRBV3-1 (or the pseudogene TRBV3-2) and TRBJ2-1; 12 bases are shared with TRBD2. Germline CDR1 is LGHDT and CDR2 is YNNKEL (reference sequence). V dropped 1 base and J dropped 7; count of bases not matched to a gene: 5. CDR3 length: 16 residues. Here the CDR3 reads CASSQVLAGGPNEQFF. The DNA of the CDR3 is TGTGCCAGCAGCCAAGTTCTAGCGGGGGGGCCAAATGAGCAGTTCTTC.

The chain couples TRBV30 to TRBJ2-2, with 7 nucleotides matching TRBD1. Germline V gene data show CDR1 as GTSNPN and CDR2 as SVGIG (reference sequence). The CDR3 spans 14 residues. V lost 3 bases to trimming and J lost 3 bases; unmatched junction nucleotides: 4. The CDR3 DNA reads TGTGCCTGGAGCGACAGGGTTGACACCGGGGAGCTGTTTTTT. It encodes CAWSDRVDTGELFF. The whole variable domain, filled in from reference TRBV30 and TRBJ2-2, reads SQTIHQWPATLVQPVGSPLSLECTVEGTSNPNLYWYRQAAGRGLQLLFYSVGIGQISSEVPQNLSASRPQDRQFILSSKKLLLSDSGFYLCAWSDRVDTGELFFGEGSRLTVL.

The genes are TRBV28 and TRBJ1-2, with D hard to call. The germline V gene encodes CDR1 MDHEN and CDR2 SYDVKM. Trimming removed 8 bases at V and 0 bases at J, with 7 bases between. CDR3 length equals 12 residues. In nucleotides, the CDR3 is TGTGCCAGCTCGGTGGCTAACTATGGCTACACCTTC. Protein sequence: CASSVANYGYTF.

The V gene is TRBV28, the J gene TRBJ2-1; 7 nucleotides line up with TRBD2. Germline CDR1 and CDR2: MDHEN and SYDVKM. The CDR3 loop spans 16 amino acids. Trimming removed 6 bases from V and 2 bases from J; junction bases left unmatched: 10. The CDR3 nucleotides read TGTGCCAGCAGCTTCCCGGGACTATATCCCTACAATGAGCAGTTCTTC. It is translated as CASSFPGLYPYNEQFF.

The chain has TRBV4-1 and TRBJ2-1; tentative D call: TRBD1 (5 bases). CDR3 length: 15 amino acids. Per the germline V gene, CDR1 is MGHRA and CDR2 is YSYEKL. V dropped 2 bases and J dropped 6 bases, with 14 bases sitting between them. Written as DNA, the CDR3 is TGCGCCAGCAGCCAAACGGCCACTGACAGCAATGAGCAGTTCTTC. It yields the protein CASSQTATDSNEQFF.

The genes are TRBV4-2 and TRBJ1-6; tentatively, D is TRBD1 (6 bases). Trimming took off 0 bases at V and 10 bases at J, with 16 bases between the two ends. The CDR3 covers 16 residues. Germline V gives CDR1 LGHNA, CDR2 YNFKEQ. The CDR3, as DNA: TGTGCCAGCAGCCAAGATTATAGAGGCAGGGGCTCACCCCTCCACTTT. Translating gives CASSQDYRGRGSPLHF.

The chain carries TRBV20-1 and TRBJ1-2; maybe TRBD1 (6 bases). The CDR3 covers 11 residues. Germline values: CDR1 DFQATT, CDR2 SNEGSKA (reference sequence). Trimming pared 6 bases from V and 2 bases from J, leaving 7 bases between. CDR3 loop: CSAGGNYGYTF. The CDR3, as DNA: TGCAGTGCAGGGGGGAACTATGGCTACACCTTC.

The chain employs TRBV6-4 and TRBJ1-2; TRBD1 is a possible D gene (5 bases). The V end lost 6 bases, the J end lost 8 bases, and 13 bases lay between the germline ends. CDR3 length equals 12 residues. The germline V gene has CDR1 MRHNA and CDR2 SNTAGT. The CDR3 here is CASRAGTEGYTF. DNA for the CDR3: TGTGCCAGCAGAGCCGGGACGGAGGGCTACACCTTC.

The rearrangement uses TRBV28 and TRBJ2-3; unclear D gene. This CDR3 comprises 12 residues. V was cut by 6 bases and J by 3 bases, with 7 bases left in between. Per germline, CDR1 MDHEN and CDR2 SYDVKM. CDR3 amino acids: CASSDDTDTQYF. DNA of the CDR3: TGTGCCAGCAGCGACGATACAGATACGCAGTATTTT.

The sample holds a few counts of this clone. This sequence joins TRBV7-9 and TRBJ2-7; D perhaps matches TRBD2 (6 bases). The V gene lost 2 bases and the J gene lost 7 bases, with 15 bases spanning the gap. Looked up from germline, CDR1 is SEHNR and CDR2 is FQNEAQ (reference sequence). The CDR3 length is 14 residues. CDR3 loop: CASSLQQASGEQYF. CDR3 nucleotides: TGTGCCAGCAGCTTACAACAGGCAAGCGGGGAGCAGTACTTC.

This chain uses TRBV4-2 with TRBJ1-1; no clear D. Trimming cost V 0 bases and J 5 bases, with 10 bases left between them. The CDR3 consists of 14 residues. Germline V gene lookup returns CDR1 LGHNA and CDR2 YNFKEQ. As DNA, the CDR3 is TGTGCCAGCAGCCAAGATATCTGGTCGACTGAAGCTTTCTTT. It encodes CASSQDIWSTEAFF.

The V and J genes are TRBV19 and TRBJ1-5; no firm D call. Germline values: CDR1 LNHDA, CDR2 SQIVND (reference sequence). V was shortened by 1 base and J by 0 bases, with 10 bases between the two germline ends. This CDR3 is 16 amino acids long. The CDR3 sequence: CASSIVEVYSNQPQHF. Written as DNA, the CDR3 is TGTGCCAGTAGTATAGTTGAGGTTTATAGCAATCAGCCCCAGCATTTT. Looking up the rest from reference TRBV19 and TRBJ1-5 gives the full variable domain: DGGITQSPKYLFRKEGQNVTLSCEQNLNHDAMYWYRQDPGQGLRLIYYSQIVNDFQKGDIAEGYSVSREKKESFPLTVTSAQKNPTAFYLCASSIVEVYSNQPQHFGDGTRLSIL.

The CDR3 spells CASSSTSMRGQHF. CDR3 coding DNA: TGTGCCAGCAGTTCTACATCCATGCGAGGCCAGCATTTT. The gene calls are TRBV6-6 and TRBJ1-5, with D uncertain. The germline gives CDR1 MNHNY, CDR2 SVGAGI (reference sequence). V was pared by 4 bases and J by 12 bases, with 16 bases between. This CDR3 comprises 13 residues.

The chain carries TRBV5-1 and TRBJ2-2, with 8 bases fitting TRBD1. Germline CDR1 SGHRS, CDR2 YFSETQ. The CDR3 is 18 amino acids. Trimming removed 0 bases from V and 0 bases from J; junction bases left unmatched: 7. This CDR3 reads CASSLARRDRTNTGELFF. The CDR3 DNA follows: TGCGCCAGCAGCTTGGCCCGGCGGGACAGGACGAACACCGGGGAGCTGTTTTTT.

This clone is categorized as medium-sized. The chain uses TRBV10-3 and TRBJ2-6, with a weak D call TRBD1 (6 bases). The V end was cut by 10 bases, the J end by 0 bases, with 22 bases between. This CDR3 region has 18 residues. CDR1 and CDR2 (germline): ENHRY, SYGVKD. In nucleotides, the CDR3 is TGTGCCAGATTCTACAGGGTCCCTCCCAGCTCTGGGGCCAACGTCCTGACTTTC. It codes for CARFYRVPPSSGANVLTF.

The chain recombines TRBV5-1 with TRBJ2-2; tentatively, D is TRBD1 (6 bases). V was cut by 0 bases and J by 3 bases, with 9 bases left in between. Germline V gene data show CDR1 as SGHRS and CDR2 as YFSETQ. This CDR3 region has 15 residues. For the CDR3, the DNA is TGCGCCAGCAGCTTGGGACAGGTAGACACCGGGGAGCTGTTTTTT. It yields the protein CASSLGQVDTGELFF.

This sequence joins TRBV7-2 and TRBJ2-1; a weak D match, TRBD1 (5 bases). Trimming removed 4 bases at V and 8 bases at J, with 18 bases between. The germline V gene has CDR1 SGHTA and CDR2 FQGNSA. This CDR3 contains 15 residues. Here the CDR3 reads CASSSRAYQGDEQFF. Written as DNA, the CDR3 is TGTGCCAGCAGCTCCCGGGCCTACCAAGGGGATGAGCAGTTCTTC.

This sequence joins TRBV27 and TRBJ2-7; 8 nucleotides line up with TRBD1. The V and J ends lost 5 bases and 4 bases, in that order; junction bases with no gene match: 10. This CDR3 is 15 amino acids long. The germline V gene encodes CDR1 MNHEY and CDR2 SMNVEV (reference sequence). CDR3 residues: CASSPRGPVWYEQYF. CDR3 coding DNA: TGTGCCAGCAGTCCCAGGGGGCCAGTCTGGTACGAGCAGTACTTC.

The CDR3 DNA sequence: TGTGCCAGCACCCAGGGGAGGCGGATGAACACTGAAGCTTTCTTT. It translates to CASTQGRRMNTEAFF. The chain couples TRBV2 to TRBJ1-1, with a tentative D call TRBD1 (6 bases). Germline V gene sequence: CDR1 SNHLY, CDR2 FYNNEI. Trimming removed 7 bases from V and 0 bases from J, with 15 bases in between. This CDR3 region has 15 residues.

The CDR3 sequence: CASSLAVGQRLAGKGTKNIQYF. The CDR3, as DNA: TGTGCCAGCAGCTTAGCGGTAGGACAAAGACTAGCGGGGAAGGGAACCAAAAACATTCAGTACTTC. V usage is TRBV7-8 and J usage is TRBJ2-4; 11 bases fit TRBD2. V lost 0 bases to trimming and J lost 2 bases; unmatched junction nucleotides: 18. Per the germline V gene, CDR1 is SGHVS and CDR2 is FQNEAQ. The CDR3 is 22 amino acids.

The V gene is TRBV3-1 (or the pseudogene TRBV3-2), the J gene TRBJ1-6; D remains ambiguous. V lost 1 base to trimming and J lost 7 bases, with 8 bases between them. This CDR3 comprises 14 residues. Per germline, CDR1 LGHDT and CDR2 YNNKEL (reference sequence). The CDR3 DNA is TGTGCCAGCAGCCAAGGGCAGAAGAATTCACCCCTCCACTTT. It encodes CASSQGQKNSPLHF.

The chain uses TRBV11-3 and TRBJ2-7, with TRBD2 identical over 8 bases. This CDR3 is 15 amino acids long. CDR1 and CDR2 from the germline V gene are SGHNT and YENEEA. Trimming took 3 bases from V and 3 from J; bases not matched to a gene: 7. CDR3 DNA sequence: TGTGCCAGCAGCTTGGACGGGGGGGCAATCTACGAGCAGTACTTC. This sequence encodes CASSLDGGAIYEQYF.

V gene TRBV9 combines with J gene TRBJ2-7, with 7 bases that match TRBD2. The ends lost 4 bases at V and 2 bases at J; junction bases unmatched: 6. The CDR3 totals 14 residues. CDR1 is SGDLS and CDR2 is YYNGEE in the germline V gene. CDR3 bases: TGTGCCAGCAGCCCAACGGGGGGTCCCTACGAGCAGTACTTC. Encoded protein: CASSPTGGPYEQYF.

The gene calls are TRBV7-9 and TRBJ1-2; D is possibly TRBD1 (6 bases). V gave up 7 bases and J gave up 6 bases, with 12 bases separating them. CDR3 length: 12 residues. In germline, CDR1 is SEHNR, CDR2 FQNEAQ (reference sequence). The CDR3, as DNA: TGTGCCAGCACTTCACAGGGCGATGGCTACACCTTC. Its protein is CASTSQGDGYTF.

The gene calls are TRBV5-8 and TRBJ2-7, with 7 bases that match TRBD2. This CDR3 comprises 15 residues. Germline V gene sequence: CDR1 SGHTS, CDR2 YDEGEE. With V trimmed by 5 bases and J by 6 bases, 14 bases remained unmatched. Here the CDR3 DNA reads TGTGCCAGCAGTTCTGGGAGGGTAGGAACCTCCGAGCAGTACTTC. It specifies CASSSGRVGTSEQYF.

The V call is TRBV6-5, the J call TRBJ2-7; possibly TRBD1 for D (6 bases). The CDR3 is made up of 13 amino acids. V dropped 6 bases and J dropped 3 bases, with 12 bases sitting between them. Germline V gives CDR1 MNHEY, CDR2 SVGAGI. CDR3 nucleotides: TGTGCCAGCAGGTACCGGGACAACTACGAGCAGTACTTC. It yields the protein CASRYRDNYEQYF.